These T cell receptor beta chains were read from a single sample in a study of blood T cell repertoires in COVID-19. Libraries were prepared by immunoSEQ multiplex PCR; TCRdb keeps only in-frame clonotypes and omits some of them. The table includes about 65,000 clones, approximately 94% detected once. Sequenced: peripheral blood. Every receptor here comes from a man between 65 and 85 years old with active COVID-19. CDR3s include the opening cysteine and the closing phenylalanine or tryptophan. The order of the fields is V gene, D gene, CDR3 length, J gene, CDR3 protein. D genes are given only for firm matches.

V: TRBV29-1; D: TRBD1; length: 12; J: TRBJ1-4; CDR3: CSVDGDRTGPFF
V: TRBV28; D: TRBD1; length: 16; J: TRBJ1-3; CDR3: CASSWGQFPSGNTIYF
V: TRBV29-1; D: TRBD1; length: 12; J: TRBJ1-1; CDR3: CSVGSGGTEAFF
V: TRBV11-2; D: TRBD1; length: 13; J: TRBJ1-2; CDR3: CASTLDRDFGYTF
V: TRBV24-1; D: TRBD1; length: 15; J: TRBJ2-5; CDR3: CATSESGTGDETQYF
V: TRBV4-2; D: NA; length: 15; J: TRBJ1-2; CDR3: CASSPPDRANYGYTF
V: TRBV18; D: NA; length: 16; J: TRBJ1-3; CDR3: CASSPTPYTSGNTIYF
V: TRBV30; D: TRBD2; length: 12; J: TRBJ2-5; CDR3: CAHGLAGVCRNF
V: TRBV2; D: NA; length: 15; J: TRBJ1-3; CDR3: CASSEGALSGNTIYF
V: TRBV28; D: NA; length: 10; J: TRBJ1-3; CDR3: CATFGGTIYF
V: TRBV19; D: NA; length: 14; J: TRBJ2-1; CDR3: CASSVGGPRNEQFF
V: TRBV9; D: NA; length: 15; J: TRBJ1-2; CDR3: CASSGGSNSGGSYTF
V: TRBV5-1; D: TRBD1; length: 17; J: TRBJ1-6; CDR3: CASSWGTGVIHNSPLHF
V: TRBV27; D: NA; length: 13; J: TRBJ2-1; CDR3: CASSYRGYNEQFF
V: TRBV11-3; D: TRBD1; length: 15; J: TRBJ1-1; CDR3: CASSFSGQGRTEAFF
V: TRBV4-1; D: TRBD1; length: 15; J: TRBJ1-3; CDR3: CASSQGDRAGNTIYF
V: TRBV3-1/TRBV3-2; D: TRBD2; length: 15; J: TRBJ2-3; CDR3: CASSQSRLAGGTQYF
V: TRBV6-6; D: NA; length: 15; J: TRBJ1-1; CDR3: CASRVGMQGNTEAFF
V: TRBV4-2; D: NA; length: 14; J: TRBJ2-2; CDR3: CASSQAANTGELFF
V: TRBV3-1/TRBV3-2; D: TRBD2; length: 15; J: TRBJ2-5; CDR3: CASSQGLAGGETQYF
V: TRBV20-1; D: TRBD2; length: 15; J: TRBJ2-3; CDR3: CSASTLAGVGDTQYF
V: TRBV3-1/TRBV3-2; D: NA; length: 13; J: TRBJ2-1; CDR3: CASSRGTYNEQFF
V: TRBV25-1; D: NA; length: 16; J: TRBJ2-6; CDR3: CASPPGLLSGANVLTF
V: TRBV29-1; D: NA; length: 14; J: TRBJ1-1; CDR3: CSVEELRGGTEAFF
V: TRBV7-9; D: NA; length: 15; J: TRBJ2-1; CDR3: CASSFSQGRSNEQFF
V: TRBV10-2; D: TRBD2; length: 16; J: TRBJ2-1; CDR3: CASSALLAGGRNEQFF
V: TRBV25-1; D: NA; length: 15; J: TRBJ1-3; CDR3: CASSEYSPTGNTIYF
V: TRBV12-3/TRBV12-4; D: NA; length: 12; J: TRBJ1-1; CDR3: CASNPGGSEAFF
V: TRBV19; D: TRBD1; length: 13; J: TRBJ2-1; CDR3: CASSIVGQAPWLF
V: TRBV6-1; D: NA; length: 15; J: TRBJ1-2; CDR3: CASSEASGSFYGYTF
V: TRBV2; D: NA; length: 15; J: TRBJ2-1; CDR3: CASSVQGGAYNEQFF
V: TRBV28; D: NA; length: 15; J: TRBJ2-4; CDR3: CASSFSGGGKNIQYF
V: TRBV3-1/TRBV3-2; D: TRBD1; length: 12; J: TRBJ2-3; CDR3: CASREGQGTQYF
V: TRBV2; D: TRBD2; length: 16; J: TRBJ2-3; CDR3: CASSYVTPGGKGTQYF
V: TRBV5-1; D: NA; length: 15; J: TRBJ2-5; CDR3: CASRDGGGAEETQYF
V: TRBV4-2; D: NA; length: 13; J: TRBJ2-3; CDR3: CASSQAYTDTQYF
V: TRBV5-5; D: NA; length: 14; J: TRBJ1-1; CDR3: CASSRVGGNTEAFF
V: TRBV6-5; D: TRBD1; length: 16; J: TRBJ2-1; CDR3: CASSYRTGELTFEQFF
V: TRBV5-1; D: NA; length: 14; J: TRBJ1-1; CDR3: CASSGGTPATEAFF
V: TRBV9; D: NA; length: 15; J: TRBJ2-2; CDR3: CASSVTGVNTGELFF
V: TRBV2; D: NA; length: 15; J: TRBJ2-3; CDR3: CASSVTGVNTDTQYF
V: TRBV6-8; D: NA; length: 16; J: TRBJ1-6; CDR3: CANRTYGGTSVSPLHF
V: TRBV14; D: NA; length: 17; J: TRBJ2-5; CDR3: CASSQDPRGVPQETQYF